The entry below gives a single T cell receptor beta chain sequence along with its context. Its matching antigen is unknown. These data belong to a study of radiotherapy plus CTLA-4 blockade in lung cancer. Method: immunoSEQ multiplex PCR; TCRdb's copy keeps in-frame clones and lacks some. Of around 110,000 clones listed, roughly four fifths are singletons. Study-wide results and caveats: Following radiotherapy plus ipilimumab, tumor-derived TCR clones expanded in the blood.

The CDR3 sequence is 14 residues long. V shed 9 bases and J shed 4 bases, with 18 bases lying between them. The germline gives CDR1 MNHNS, CDR2 SASEGT. This receptor was taken from a human donor with non-small cell lung cancer that progressed on radiotherapy plus ipilimumab. Some clones in this sample may be carry-over from other donors' samples. The sequenced sample was peripheral blood, obtained from a patient treated with radiotherapy plus ipilimumab. J is TRBJ1-2 and V is TRBV6-1; possibly TRBD1 for D (5 bases). The chain's CDR3 is CASTPGPLIYGYTF. The DNA of the CDR3 is TGTGCCAGTACCCCGGGACCACTTATCTATGGCTACACCTTC.